The clone carrying this TCR beta chain was counted many times. Its antigen is unknown. This specimen comes from a study of T-cell reconstitution after alpha-beta-depleted transplantation in children. The TCRbeta library was prepared with unique molecular identifiers. TCRdb reanalysed the PCR reads using MiXCR and keeps one entry per CDR3 protein. The data contain around 670,000 distinct CDR3 sequences, under 15% of them singletons. General study findings and limits: The authors attributed T-cell counts and diversity one year after transplant mostly to newly produced T cells. TCRbeta diversity was high at day 60 in some patients (a result of surviving recipient T cells and thymic progenitors).

This CDR3 has 15 amino acids. CDR1 and CDR2 from the germline V gene are MNHEY and SVGAGI. Trimming took 0 bases from V and 4 from J; bases not matched to a gene: 4. The material was PBMCs, obtained before TCRalphabeta/CD19-depleted stem cell transplant. The sequence came from a girl aged 2 to 9 with congenital amegakaryocytic thrombocytopenia, due to receive a stem cell transplant. V is TRBV6-5 and J is TRBJ2-7, with 9 positions matching TRBD2. CDR3 in amino acids: CASSYSASGAYEQYF. The CDR3 DNA sequence: TGTGCCAGCAGTTACTCCGCTAGCGGGGCGTACGAGCAGTACTTC.